Listed here is a single T cell receptor (beta chain). What it binds is not known. These data belong to a study of T-cell reconstitution after alpha-beta-depleted transplantation in children. CDR1 is MGHDK and CDR2 is SYGVNS in the germline V gene. V lost 1 base to trimming and J lost 7 bases, with 8 bases between them. This CDR3 contains 13 residues. Study-wide results and caveats: When one year had passed after transplant, most T-cell counts and diversity came from newly produced T cells.

Unique molecular identifiers featured in how the TCRbeta library was prepared. In TCRdb, the PCR reads were re-called with MiXCR into one record per CDR3 protein. The sample records fewer than 750,000 distinct CDR3 sequences, over 20% being singletons. This chain connects TRBV25-1 to TRBJ2-1; D is undetermined. Sequencing used PBMCs, obtained before TCRalphabeta/CD19-depleted stem cell transplant. This TCR was recovered from a boy in the first two years of life with Wiskott-Aldrich syndrome, due to receive a stem cell transplant. CDR3 residues: CASSEWVGNEQFF. CDR3 bases: TGTGCCAGCAGTGAATGGGTCGGTAATGAGCAGTTCTTC.